This TCR beta chain comes out of a study of T cell responses to AZD1222 COVID-19 vaccine. About the study: Analyses pooled second doses at about 4 or about 12 weeks.

Concerning this clone: Its antigen is unknown.

TCRdb's table, derived via immunoSEQ multiplex PCR, lists solely in-frame clones and lacks some. In the table there are 100,000 to 130,000 clones, 87% of which are singletons. Study-level results: Donor demographics were predominantly white British with a female majority; clonal diversity may be underestimated. CD4 TCRs associated with vaccination spanned spike, dominating at 160-218 and 743-854. Seropositive status at baseline applied to only 5 to 7 AZD1222 recipients.

This sequence originates from an adult in good health. Sequencing was performed on peripheral blood, taken on day 0 of AZD1222 vaccination.

CDR3 sequence (DNA): TGTGCCAGTCACAGGGGGCCTCTTAACACCGGGGAGCTGTTTTTT. Its protein is CASHRGPLNTGELFF. This chain connects TRBV11-3 to TRBJ2-2; TRBD1 matches 9 bases. Trimming cost V 9 bases and J 2 bases; bases outside gene matches: 7. The CDR3 covers 15 residues. Germline CDR1 reads SGHNT; CDR2 reads YENEEA.